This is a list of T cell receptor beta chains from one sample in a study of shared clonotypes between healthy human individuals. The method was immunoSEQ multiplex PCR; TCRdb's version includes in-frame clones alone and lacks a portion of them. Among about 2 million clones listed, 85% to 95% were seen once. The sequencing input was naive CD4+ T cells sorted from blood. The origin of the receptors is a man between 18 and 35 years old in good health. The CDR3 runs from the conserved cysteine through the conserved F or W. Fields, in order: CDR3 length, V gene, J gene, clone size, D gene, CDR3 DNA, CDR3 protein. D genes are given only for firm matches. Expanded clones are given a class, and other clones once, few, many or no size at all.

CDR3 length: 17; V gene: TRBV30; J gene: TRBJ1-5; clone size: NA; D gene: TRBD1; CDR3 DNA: TGTGCCTGGAGTGGAGACAGGGGGCCCGATAGCAATCAGCCCCAGCATTTT; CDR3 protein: CAWSGDRGPDSNQPQHF
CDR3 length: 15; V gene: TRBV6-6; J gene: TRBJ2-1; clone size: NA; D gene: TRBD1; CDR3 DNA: TGTGCCAGCAGTTACAAGACAGGGTGGTACAATGAGCAGTTCTTC; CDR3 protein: CASSYKTGWYNEQFF
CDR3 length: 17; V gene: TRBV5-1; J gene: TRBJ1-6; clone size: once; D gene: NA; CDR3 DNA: TGCGCCAGCAGCTTGGTGGCAGGGCTCTCCTATAATTCACCCCTCCACTTT; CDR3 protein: CASSLVAGLSYNSPLHF
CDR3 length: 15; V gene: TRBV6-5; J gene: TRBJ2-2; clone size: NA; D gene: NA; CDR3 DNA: TGTGCCAGCAGCCCCGGACACTCGAACACCGGGGAGCTGTTTTTT; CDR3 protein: CASSPGHSNTGELFF
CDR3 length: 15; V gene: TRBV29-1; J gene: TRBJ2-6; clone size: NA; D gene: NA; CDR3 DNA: TGCAGCGCTAACTGGGGTGGCTCTGGGGCCAACGTCCTGACTTTC; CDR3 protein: CSANWGGSGANVLTF
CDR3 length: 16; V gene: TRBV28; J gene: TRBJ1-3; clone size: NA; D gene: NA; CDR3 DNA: TGTGCCAGCAGTTTGACAAGGGGCATCGATGGAAACACCATATATTTT; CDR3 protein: CASSLTRGIDGNTIYF
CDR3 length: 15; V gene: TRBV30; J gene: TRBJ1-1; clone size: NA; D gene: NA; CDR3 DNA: TGTGCCTGGATTTCCAGAACAGTCGGGTTCGCTGAAGCTTTCTTT; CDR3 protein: CAWISRTVGFAEAFF
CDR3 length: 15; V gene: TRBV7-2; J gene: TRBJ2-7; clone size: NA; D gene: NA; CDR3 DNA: TGTGCCAGCAGCTTAGGACAGGCGATATCCTACGAGCAGTACTTC; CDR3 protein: CASSLGQAISYEQYF
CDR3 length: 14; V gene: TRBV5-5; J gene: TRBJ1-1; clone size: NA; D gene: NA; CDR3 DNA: TGTGCCAGCAGCTCCAGGGGAGTGGGGACTGAAGCTTTCTTT; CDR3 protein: CASSSRGVGTEAFF
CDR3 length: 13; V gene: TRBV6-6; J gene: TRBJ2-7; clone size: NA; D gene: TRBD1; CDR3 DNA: TGTGCCACCGGACAGGGAATTTCCTACGAGCAGTACTTC; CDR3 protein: CATGQGISYEQYF
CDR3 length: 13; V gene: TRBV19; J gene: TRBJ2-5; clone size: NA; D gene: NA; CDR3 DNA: TGTGCCAGTAGTATAGACCCCCGGGGGACCCAGTACTTC; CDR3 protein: CASSIDPRGTQYF
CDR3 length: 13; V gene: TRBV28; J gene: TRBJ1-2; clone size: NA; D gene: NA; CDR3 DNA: TGTGCCAGCAGTACGGGGACAACCAGGGGCTACACCTTC; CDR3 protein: CASSTGTTRGYTF
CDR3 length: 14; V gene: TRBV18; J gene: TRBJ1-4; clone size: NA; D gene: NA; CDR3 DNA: TGTGCCAGCTCAGCGGCGGGGGGTGATGAAAAACTGTTTTTT; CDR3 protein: CASSAAGGDEKLFF
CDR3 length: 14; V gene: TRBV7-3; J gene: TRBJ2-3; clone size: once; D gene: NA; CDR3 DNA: TGTGCCAGCAGCTCGGGACTTACCACAGATACGCAGTATTTT; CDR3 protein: CASSSGLTTDTQYF
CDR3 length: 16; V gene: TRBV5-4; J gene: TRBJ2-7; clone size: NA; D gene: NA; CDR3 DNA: TGTGCCAGCAGCTCCGGCAAAGCGAGGGGGACGTACGAGCAGTACTTC; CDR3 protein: CASSSGKARGTYEQYF
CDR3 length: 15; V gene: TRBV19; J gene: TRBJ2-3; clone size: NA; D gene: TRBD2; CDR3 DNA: TGTGCCAGTAGCACGACTAGCGGGAGGCGGGATACGCAGTATTTT; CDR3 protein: CASSTTSGRRDTQYF
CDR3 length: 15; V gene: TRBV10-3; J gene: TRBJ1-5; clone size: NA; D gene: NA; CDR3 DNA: TGTGCCATCAGTGTGGCCTCGGATGACAATCAGCCCCAGCATTTT; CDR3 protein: CAISVASDDNQPQHF
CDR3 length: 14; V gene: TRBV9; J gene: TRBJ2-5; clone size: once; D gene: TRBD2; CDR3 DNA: TGTGCCAGCACCTTAGACCCCGGGGAGGGGACCCAGTACTTC; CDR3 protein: CASTLDPGEGTQYF
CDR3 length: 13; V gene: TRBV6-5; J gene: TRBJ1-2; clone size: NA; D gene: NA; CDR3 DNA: TGTGCCAGCAGTGATGCCGGGACCTATGGCTACACCTTC; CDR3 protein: CASSDAGTYGYTF
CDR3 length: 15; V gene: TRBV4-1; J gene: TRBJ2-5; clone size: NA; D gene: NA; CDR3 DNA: TGCGCCAGCAGCCAAGCCCCTGCCCCCCTCGAGACCCAGTACTTC; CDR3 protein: CASSQAPAPLETQYF
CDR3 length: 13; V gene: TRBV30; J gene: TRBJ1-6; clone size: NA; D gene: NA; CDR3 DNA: TGTGCCTGGAGTGTGATGGAACCATCACCCCTCCACTTT; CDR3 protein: CAWSVMEPSPLHF
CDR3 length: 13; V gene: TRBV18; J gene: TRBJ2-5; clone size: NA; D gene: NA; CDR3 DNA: TGTGCCAGCTCACCAGGGATCCAAGAGACCCAGTACTTC; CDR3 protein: CASSPGIQETQYF
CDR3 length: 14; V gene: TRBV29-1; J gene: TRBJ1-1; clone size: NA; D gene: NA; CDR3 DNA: TGCAGCGTATCATTGCGGACAGAGAACACTGAAGCTTTCTTT; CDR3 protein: CSVSLRTENTEAFF
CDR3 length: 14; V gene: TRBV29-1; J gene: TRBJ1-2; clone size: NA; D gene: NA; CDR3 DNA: TGCAGCGTTAGAGAGGGGGGGACTAACTATGGCTACACCTTC; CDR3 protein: CSVREGGTNYGYTF
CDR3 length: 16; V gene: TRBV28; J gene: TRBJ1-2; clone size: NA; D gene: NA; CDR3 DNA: TGTGCCAGCAGTTTAGACGGACGAGCAGGTTTGGGTGGCTACACCTTC; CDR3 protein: CASSLDGRAGLGGYTF
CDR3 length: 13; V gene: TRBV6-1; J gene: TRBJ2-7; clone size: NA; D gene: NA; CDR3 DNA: TGTGCCAGCAGTGGCCAGGGAACCTACGAGCAGTACTTC; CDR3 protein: CASSGQGTYEQYF
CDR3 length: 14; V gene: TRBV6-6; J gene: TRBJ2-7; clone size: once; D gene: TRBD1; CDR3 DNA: TGTGCCAGCAGATACCCGGGACAGTATTACGAGCAGTACTTC; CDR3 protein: CASRYPGQYYEQYF
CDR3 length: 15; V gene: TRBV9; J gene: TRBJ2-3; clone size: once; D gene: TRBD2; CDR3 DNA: TGTGCCAGCAGCGTCGGGACTAGCGTTTTTGATACGCAGTATTTT; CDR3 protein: CASSVGTSVFDTQYF
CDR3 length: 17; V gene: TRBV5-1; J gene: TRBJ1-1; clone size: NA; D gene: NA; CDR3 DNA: TGCGCCAGCAGCTTTTATCTCGCAGGGGAATTGAACACTGAAGCTTTCTTT; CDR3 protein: CASSFYLAGELNTEAFF
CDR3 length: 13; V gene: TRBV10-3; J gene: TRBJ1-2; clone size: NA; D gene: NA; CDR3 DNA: TGTGCCATCAGTGGCCTTTCTTACTATGGCTACACCTTC; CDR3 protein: CAISGLSYYGYTF
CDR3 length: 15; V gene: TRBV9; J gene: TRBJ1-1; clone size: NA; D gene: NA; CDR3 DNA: TGTGCCAGCACCGAGGGGGGGCTCATGAACACTGAAGCTTTCTTT; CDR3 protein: CASTEGGLMNTEAFF
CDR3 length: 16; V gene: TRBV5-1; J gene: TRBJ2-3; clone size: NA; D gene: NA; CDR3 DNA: TGCGCCAGCAGCTTGGGACCGTTGCTCTTTACAGATACGCAGTATTTT; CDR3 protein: CASSLGPLLFTDTQYF
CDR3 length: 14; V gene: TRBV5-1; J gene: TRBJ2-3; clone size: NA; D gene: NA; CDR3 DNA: TGCGCCAGCAGCCCGGACCGGCCGACAGATACGCAGTATTTT; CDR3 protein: CASSPDRPTDTQYF
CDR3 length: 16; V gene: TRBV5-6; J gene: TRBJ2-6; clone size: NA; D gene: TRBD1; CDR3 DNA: TGTGCCAGCAGCTTACAGGGGGCGCCTGGGGCCAACGTCCTGACTTTC; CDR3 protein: CASSLQGAPGANVLTF
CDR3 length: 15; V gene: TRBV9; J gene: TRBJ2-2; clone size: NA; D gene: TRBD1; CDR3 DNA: TGTGCCAGCAGCGTGGGACAGGGGAGTACTGGGGAGCTGTTTTTT; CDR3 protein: CASSVGQGSTGELFF
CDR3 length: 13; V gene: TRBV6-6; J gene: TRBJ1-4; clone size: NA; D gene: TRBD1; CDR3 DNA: TGTGCCAGCCAGGGACAGATTAATGAAAAACTGTTTTTT; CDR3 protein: CASQGQINEKLFF
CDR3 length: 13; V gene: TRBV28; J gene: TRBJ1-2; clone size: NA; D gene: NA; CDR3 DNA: TGTGCCAGCAGTTTTCGGGGGCTAAAAGGCTACACCTTC; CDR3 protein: CASSFRGLKGYTF
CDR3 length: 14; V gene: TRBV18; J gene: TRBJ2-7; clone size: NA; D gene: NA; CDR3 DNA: TGTGCCAGCTCAACGAGGGGAGGAGTCGATGAGCAGTACTTC; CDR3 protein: CASSTRGGVDEQYF
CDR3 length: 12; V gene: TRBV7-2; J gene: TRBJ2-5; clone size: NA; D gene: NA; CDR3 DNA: TGTGCCAGCAGCTCAGACGGGGGGACCCAGTACTTC; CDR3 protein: CASSSDGGTQYF
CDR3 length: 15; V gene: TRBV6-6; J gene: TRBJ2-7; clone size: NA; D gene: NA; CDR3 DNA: TGTGCCAGCACCCTAAGGGTTTTTGGGCCCGACGAGCAGTACTTC; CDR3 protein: CASTLRVFGPDEQYF
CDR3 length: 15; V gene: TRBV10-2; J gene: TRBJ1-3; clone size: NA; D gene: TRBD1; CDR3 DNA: TGCGCCAGCAGTACTCCAGGGGGCGACGGAAACACCATATATTTT; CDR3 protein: CASSTPGGDGNTIYF
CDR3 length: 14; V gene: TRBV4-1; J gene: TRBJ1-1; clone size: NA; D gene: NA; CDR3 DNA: TGCGCCAGCAGCCCACTCAGGGGTGGGACTGAAGCTTTCTTT; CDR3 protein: CASSPLRGGTEAFF
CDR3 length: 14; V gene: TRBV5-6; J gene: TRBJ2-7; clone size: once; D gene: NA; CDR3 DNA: TGTGCCAGCAGCTTGTCTTTCGGGGGCTACGAGCAGTACTTC; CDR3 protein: CASSLSFGGYEQYF
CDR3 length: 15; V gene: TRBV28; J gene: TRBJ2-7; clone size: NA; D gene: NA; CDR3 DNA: TGTGCCAGCAGTGAACGAACCCAACGCCCCTACGAGCAGTACTTC; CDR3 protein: CASSERTQRPYEQYF
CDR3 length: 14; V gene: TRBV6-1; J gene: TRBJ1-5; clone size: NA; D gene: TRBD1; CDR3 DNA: TGTGCCAGCAGTCCAACAGGGGGCAATCAGCCCCAGCATTTT; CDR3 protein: CASSPTGGNQPQHF
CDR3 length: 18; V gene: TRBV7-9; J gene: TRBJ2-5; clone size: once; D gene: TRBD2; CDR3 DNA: TGTGCCAGCAGCCCCCGCGGGCTAGCGGGGGGGCAGGTAGAGACCCAGTACTTC; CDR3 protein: CASSPRGLAGGQVETQYF
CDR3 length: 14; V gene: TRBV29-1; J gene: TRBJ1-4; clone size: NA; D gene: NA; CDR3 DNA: TGCAGCGTAGCTTCAGGGGCTCCTAATGAAAAACTGTTTTTT; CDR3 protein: CSVASGAPNEKLFF
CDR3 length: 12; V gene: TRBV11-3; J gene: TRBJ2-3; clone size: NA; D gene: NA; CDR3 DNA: TGTGCCAGCAGCTTAAGAACAGATACGCAGTATTTT; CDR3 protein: CASSLRTDTQYF
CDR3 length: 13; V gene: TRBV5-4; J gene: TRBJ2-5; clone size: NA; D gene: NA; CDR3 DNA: TGTGCCAGCAGCTCCAAGGGGCAAGAGACCCAGTACTTC; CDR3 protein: CASSSKGQETQYF
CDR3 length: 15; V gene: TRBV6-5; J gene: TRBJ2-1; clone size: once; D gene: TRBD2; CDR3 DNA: TGTGCCAGCAGCCAAGGATCCTCCGGGGGGTTTGAGCAGTTCTTC; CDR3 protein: CASSQGSSGGFEQFF
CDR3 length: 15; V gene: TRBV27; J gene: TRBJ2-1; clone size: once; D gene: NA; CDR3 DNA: TGTGCCAGCAGTTTGGTGGGGGGCCCCTACAATGAGCAGTTCTTC; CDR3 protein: CASSLVGGPYNEQFF
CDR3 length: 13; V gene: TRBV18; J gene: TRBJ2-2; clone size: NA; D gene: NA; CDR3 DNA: TGTGCCAGCTCCCAGTGGAACACCGGGGAGCTGTTTTTT; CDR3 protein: CASSQWNTGELFF
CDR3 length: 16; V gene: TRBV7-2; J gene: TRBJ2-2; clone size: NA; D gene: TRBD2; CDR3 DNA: TGTGCCAGCAGCTTACTTGGACTAGCGGGGACCGGGGAGCTGTTTTTT; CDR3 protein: CASSLLGLAGTGELFF
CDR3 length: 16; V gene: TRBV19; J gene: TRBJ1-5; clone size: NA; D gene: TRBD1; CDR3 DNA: TGTGCCAGTAGTCCCCAACAGGGGGTCGGCAATCAGCCCCAGCATTTT; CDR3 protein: CASSPQQGVGNQPQHF
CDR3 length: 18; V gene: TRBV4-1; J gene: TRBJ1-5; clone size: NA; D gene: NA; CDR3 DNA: TGCGCCAGCAGCCAAGATCTCCGGACAGACACTAATAATCAGCCCCAGCATTTT; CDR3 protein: CASSQDLRTDTNNQPQHF
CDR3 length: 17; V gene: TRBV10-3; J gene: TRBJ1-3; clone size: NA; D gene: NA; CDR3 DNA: TGTGCCATCAGTGAGTCGGCTGAACAGCTCTCTGGAAACACCATATATTTT; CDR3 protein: CAISESAEQLSGNTIYF
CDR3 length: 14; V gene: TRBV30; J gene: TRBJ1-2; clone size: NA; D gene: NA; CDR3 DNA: TGTGCCTGGAGTGTACGGGCGACCCTTATCGGCTACACCTTC; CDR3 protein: CAWSVRATLIGYTF
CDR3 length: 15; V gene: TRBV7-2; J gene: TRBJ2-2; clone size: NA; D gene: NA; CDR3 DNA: TGTGCCAGCAGCTTAGCGCCTCGGAACACCGGGGAGCTGTTTTTT; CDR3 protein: CASSLAPRNTGELFF
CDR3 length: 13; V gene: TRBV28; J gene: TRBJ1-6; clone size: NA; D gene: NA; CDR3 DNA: TGTGCCAGCAGTCGGGACGACCTTTCACCCCTCCACTTT; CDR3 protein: CASSRDDLSPLHF
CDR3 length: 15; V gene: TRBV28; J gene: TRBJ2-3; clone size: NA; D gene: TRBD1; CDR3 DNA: TGTGCCAGCAGTTCCCCGGGACAGGACACAGATACGCAGTATTTT; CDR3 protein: CASSSPGQDTDTQYF